The following is a T cell receptor beta chain sequence with its context. Antigen: not known. This specimen belongs to a study of OX40 agonist ivuxolimab in advanced cancers. Across the study: Every 2 weeks, ivuxolimab was infused into the patients intravenously at between 0.01 and 10 mg/kg.

Study conclusions and caveats: Circulating CD4+ and CD8+ T cells showed clonal expansion by week 6 at 0.1 to 3.0 mg/kg.

Blood got drawn at baseline, again on cycle 4 day 1, and then on cycle 7 day 1. Sequencing used immunoSEQ multiplex PCR; TCRdb keeps in-frame clones, though not all of them. The repertoire consists of approximately 30,000 clones, with roughly 82% occurring once and the leading ten covering 9% to 15%. The TCR originated in an adult with an advanced solid tumor such as melanoma, head and neck, liver or kidney cancer. The sample consisted of CD4+ or CD8+ T cells sorted from blood, taken in a trial of the OX40 agonist ivuxolimab.

The CDR3 nucleotides read TGCGCCAGCTGGCTACCGGGGGGAACAGATACGCAGTATTTT. Its protein is CASWLPGGTDTQYF. The V and J genes are TRBV5-1 and TRBJ2-3; 7 bases align to TRBD2. The CDR3 sequence is 14 residues long. The J segment lost 3 bases and the V segment lost 7 bases, leaving 8 bases of the junction unmatched. Germline values: CDR1 SGHRS, CDR2 YFSETQ.